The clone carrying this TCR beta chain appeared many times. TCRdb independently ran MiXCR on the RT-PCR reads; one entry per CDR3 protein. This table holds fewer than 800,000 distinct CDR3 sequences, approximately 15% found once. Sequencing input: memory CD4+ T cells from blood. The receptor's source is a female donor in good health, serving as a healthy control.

CDR3 coding DNA: TGTGCCAGCAGCTTATACTCACAGGACGTGGGCTACACCTTC. Its translation is CASSLYSQDVGYTF. The chain uses TRBV7-9 and TRBJ1-2, with a weak D call TRBD1 (5 bases). The CDR3 runs 14 residues. The germline V gene encodes CDR1 SEHNR and CDR2 FQNEAQ (reference sequence). Deletions cut 2 bases from V and 8 bases from J, with 15 bases between. Based on the CDR3 plus reference TRBV7-9 and TRBJ1-2, the full variable domain is DTGVSQNPRHKITKRGQNVTFRCDPISEHNRLYWYRQTLGQGPEFLTYFQNEAQLEKSRLLSDRFSAERPKGSFSTLEIQRTEQGDSAMYLCASSLYSQDVGYTFGSGTRLTVV.